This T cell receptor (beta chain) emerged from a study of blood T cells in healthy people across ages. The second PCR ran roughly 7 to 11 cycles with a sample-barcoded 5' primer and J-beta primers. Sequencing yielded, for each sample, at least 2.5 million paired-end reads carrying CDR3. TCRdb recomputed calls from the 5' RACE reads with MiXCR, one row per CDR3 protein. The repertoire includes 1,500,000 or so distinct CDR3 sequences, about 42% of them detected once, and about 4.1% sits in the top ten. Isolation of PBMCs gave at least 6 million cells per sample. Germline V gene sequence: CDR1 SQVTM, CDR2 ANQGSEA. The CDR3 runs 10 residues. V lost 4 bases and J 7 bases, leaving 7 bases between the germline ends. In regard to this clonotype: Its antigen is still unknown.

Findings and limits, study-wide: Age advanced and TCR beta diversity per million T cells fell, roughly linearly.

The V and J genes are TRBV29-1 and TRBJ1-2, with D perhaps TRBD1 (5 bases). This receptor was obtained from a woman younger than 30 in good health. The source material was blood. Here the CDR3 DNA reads TGCAGCGTTGCAGGGACTGGCTACACCTTC. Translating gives CSVAGTGYTF.